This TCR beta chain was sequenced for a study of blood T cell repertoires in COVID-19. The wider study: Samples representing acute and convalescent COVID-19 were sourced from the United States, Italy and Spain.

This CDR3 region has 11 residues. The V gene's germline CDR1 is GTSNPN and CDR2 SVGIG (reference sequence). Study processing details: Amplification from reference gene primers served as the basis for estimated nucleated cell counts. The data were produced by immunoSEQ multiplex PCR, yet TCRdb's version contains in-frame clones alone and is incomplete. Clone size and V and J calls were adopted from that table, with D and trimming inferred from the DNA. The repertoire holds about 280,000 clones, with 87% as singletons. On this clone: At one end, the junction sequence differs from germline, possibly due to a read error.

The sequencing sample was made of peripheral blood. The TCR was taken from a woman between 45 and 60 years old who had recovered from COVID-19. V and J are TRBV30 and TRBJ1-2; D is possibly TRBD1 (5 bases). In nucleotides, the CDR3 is TGTGCCTGGAGCCAGACCAGGGTAACGGCCTTC. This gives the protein CAWSQTRVTAF.